This is a list of T cell receptor beta chains from one sample in a study of cytomegalovirus exposure and HLA in healthy donors. Measured with immunoSEQ multiplex PCR; TCRdb has only the in-frame clones, and not every one. The sample holds 150,000 to 200,000 clones, 77% seen once. The sequenced sample was PBMCs. The receptors come from a woman aged 25 to 39 in good health and CMV-seronegative. The CDR3 runs from the conserved cysteine through the conserved F or W. Each record gives: D gene, clone size, J gene, V gene, CDR3 DNA, CDR3 protein. A D gene is named only where the DNA matches it firmly. The size of a clone is reported for some rows only, either as once, few or many, or as a class for expanded clones.

-	few	TRBJ1-3	TRBV9	TGTGCCAGCAGCGGACATGGGGGGAAAGTAAAGGCTGGAAACACCATATATTTT	CASSGHGGKVKAGNTIYF
-	-	TRBJ2-7	TRBV5-4	TGTGCCAGCAGCCCACCGACTCAAACCTACGAGCAGTACTTC	CASSPPTQTYEQYF
TRBD1	few	TRBJ1-2	TRBV10-2	TGCGCCAGCAGCCCGGACAGGGGTTATGGCTACACCTTC	CASSPDRGYGYTF
TRBD1	-	TRBJ1-6	TRBV10-3	TGTGCCATCAGTGAGTCGACAGGGACCGGCTCACCCCTCCACTTT	CAISESTGTGSPLHF
-	-	TRBJ1-1	TRBV7-6	TGTGCCAGCAGCCTGGAGTACGGTGAAGCTTTCTTT	CASSLEYGEAFF
TRBD1	-	TRBJ2-3	TRBV5-4	TGTGCCAGCAGCTCTCCGGGACAGGGGGAAGATACGCAGTATTTT	CASSSPGQGEDTQYF
-	-	TRBJ1-1	TRBV7-2	TGTGCCAGCAGCTTAGGACGGGAATCGGTTGCTTTCTTT	CASSLGRESVAFF
TRBD1	once	TRBJ1-2	TRBV4-2	TGTGCCAGCAGCCAAGATGGGACAGCGTTTAACTATGGCTACACCTTC	CASSQDGTAFNYGYTF
-	few	TRBJ1-1	TRBV18	TGTGCCAGCTCACCTTACCGGGACATATCCACTGAAGCTTTCTTT	CASSPYRDISTEAFF
-	-	TRBJ1-1	TRBV5-1	TGCGCCAGCTCCCCGGGAGCCTTTGAAGCTTTCTTT	CASSPGAFEAFF
-	-	TRBJ1-2	TRBV27	TGTGCCAGCAGTTCTACCCCCCTATGGGGCTACACCTTC	CASSSTPLWGYTF
-	-	TRBJ1-3	TRBV19	TGTGCCAGTAGCGTATCGTCACCCGAGCCCATATATTTT	CASSVSSPEPIYF
-	-	TRBJ1-2	TRBV7-2	TGTGCCAGCAGCTTAGTGTCAGACTATAACTATGGCTACACCTTC	CASSLVSDYNYGYTF
-	-	TRBJ2-1	TRBV15	TGTGCCACCAGCACCAATAATGAGCAGTTCTTC	CATSTNNEQFF
TRBD1	few	TRBJ1-2	TRBV7-3	TGTGCCAGCAGCTCAGGACAGGGCTATGGCTACACCTTC	CASSSGQGYGYTF
-	-	TRBJ2-4	TRBV4-2	TGTGCCAGCTCCGGGTCAACCAAAAACATTCAGTACTTC	CASSGSTKNIQYF
TRBD1	-	TRBJ1-3	TRBV27	TGTGCCAGCAGTTACCCGGGGACAGGCGGATTCGGGGGAAACACCATATATTTT	CASSYPGTGGFGGNTIYF
-	-	TRBJ1-1	TRBV5-1	TGCGCCAGCAATTTGGACAGAACTTCCTGGGGAGCTTTCTTT	CASNLDRTSWGAFF
TRBD1	-	TRBJ1-2	TRBV5-4	TGTGCCAGCAGCTTGGGAGCAGGGGGAGGTTTTGGCTACACCTTC	CASSLGAGGGFGYTF
TRBD1	-	TRBJ1-6	TRBV6-4	TGTGCCAGCAGTGCCACGACAGGGGGTAATTCACCCCTCCACTTT	CASSATTGGNSPLHF
TRBD1	few	TRBJ2-7	TRBV5-1	TGCGCCAGCAGCCCGGACAGGGCTTTCCCGGGCGAGCAGTACTTC	CASSPDRAFPGEQYF
-	-	TRBJ2-1	TRBV7-9	TGTGCCAGCAACCCGGCCAAGGAGTTCTACAATGAGCAGTTCTTC	CASNPAKEFYNEQFF
-	-	TRBJ2-2	TRBV28	TGTGCCAGCAGTTTTCCCAAAGTTCTCGGGGACACCGGGGAGCTGTTTTTT	CASSFPKVLGDTGELFF
TRBD2	few	TRBJ2-5	TRBV10-3	TGTGCCATCGCTAGCGGGGGGGAGACCCAGTACTTC	CAIASGGETQYF
-	-	TRBJ2-3	TRBV27	TGTGCCAGCAGTCCTGCCGGGAGTCCCACAGATACGCAGTATTTT	CASSPAGSPTDTQYF
TRBD2	-	TRBJ2-7	TRBV2	TGTGCCAGCAGTGAGGGGGGGTACGAGCAGTACTTC	CASSEGGYEQYF
-	few	TRBJ2-3	TRBV29-1	TGCAGCCTCTCCCTTGGGCTAGCGAGCACAGATACGCAGTATTTT	CSLSLGLASTDTQYF
-	-	TRBJ2-7	TRBV7-7	TGTGCTAGCAGCTCCCTCGAAGGGGCGCGGGAGCAGTACTTC	CASSSLEGAREQYF
-	-	TRBJ1-2	TRBV7-8	TGTGCCAGCAGCTTAGTTGGTGTGGCTGGCTACACCTTC	CASSLVGVAGYTF
-	-	TRBJ2-5	TRBV14	TGTGCCAGCAGCCAAAAGATCGGTCCAATCCCTCTTCAAGAGACCCAGTACTTC	CASSQKIGPIPLQETQYF
TRBD1	-	TRBJ2-7	TRBV11-2	TGTGCCAGCAGTCTCGGACAGGGCCGATCCGAGCAGTACTTC	CASSLGQGRSEQYF
TRBD2	few	TRBJ2-7	TRBV4-2	TGTGCCAGCAGCCAAGATGAAGGACTAGCGGGAGGGCCTTACGAGCAGTACTTC	CASSQDEGLAGGPYEQYF
TRBD1	-	TRBJ1-2	TRBV5-4	TGTGCCAGCAGCTTGGGACAGGGGGATTATGGCTACACCTTC	CASSLGQGDYGYTF
-	-	TRBJ1-3	TRBV5-1	TGCGCCAGCAGCTTGGGGACAGTTTTCTCTGGAAACACCATATATTTT	CASSLGTVFSGNTIYF
TRBD2	-	TRBJ2-1	TRBV29-1	TGCAGCGTTCACCGGCCGAGAGGGACTAGCGGGAGTCGCTACAATGAGCAGTTCTTC	CSVHRPRGTSGSRYNEQFF
-	-	TRBJ1-4	TRBV5-1	TGCGCCAGCAGCTTGTTATCTAATAATGAAAAACTGTTTTTT	CASSLLSNNEKLFF
TRBD1	-	TRBJ2-7	TRBV4-1	TGCGCCAGCAGCCAAGAGGGACAGGGGCTCAGCGAGCAGTACTTC	CASSQEGQGLSEQYF
-	few	TRBJ1-4	TRBV7-2	TGTGCCAGCAGCACCCAGACAACTAATGAAAAACTGTTTTTT	CASSTQTTNEKLFF
TRBD1	-	TRBJ1-6	TRBV2	TGTGCCAACTCCGGGACAGGGGTCTCCAGCTCCTATAATTCACCCCTCCACTTT	CANSGTGVSSSYNSPLHF
-	-	TRBJ2-2	TRBV6-5	TGTGCCAGCAGGCCCCCCGGACAGAACACCGGGGAGCTGTTTTTT	CASRPPGQNTGELFF
TRBD1	-	TRBJ2-7	TRBV7-9	TGTGCCAGCAGCCGGTCCCGGGACAGGGGCCCCTACGAGCAGTACTTC	CASSRSRDRGPYEQYF
TRBD1	-	TRBJ1-2	TRBV27	TGTGCCAGCAGTTCGGACAGGGGCCGTGGCTACACCTTC	CASSSDRGRGYTF
TRBD2	once	TRBJ2-3	TRBV4-3	TGCGCCAGCAGCCAAGATTTCAGCGGGAGTGGGGCAGATACGCAGTATTTT	CASSQDFSGSGADTQYF
TRBD1	-	TRBJ2-2	TRBV4-3	TGCGCCAGCAGCCAAGTTCAGGGGGCATTGGATTACACCGGGGAGCTGTTTTTT	CASSQVQGALDYTGELFF
TRBD2	-	TRBJ2-7	TRBV7-2	TGTGCCAGCAGCTTAGCCGGTAGCGGGTACGAGCAGTACTTC	CASSLAGSGYEQYF